This T cell receptor (beta chain) appears in the sequencing data of a study of control samples from healthy donors and cancer patients. V gave up 1 base and J gave up 7 bases, with 7 bases separating them. The CDR3 length is 12 residues. Repertoires were generated with immunoSEQ multiplex PCR, while TCRdb's copy carries only in-frame clones and drops some. The data hold over 100,000 clones, with 92% observed a single time. Sequenced material: blood. V gene TRBV12-3 or TRBV12-4 combines with J gene TRBJ1-2; D not certain. This TCR derives from a woman in her fifties or sixties in good health. CDR3 loop: CASSLDRVGYTF. The CDR3 DNA is TGTGCCAGCAGTTTAGACCGCGTTGGCTACACCTTC.